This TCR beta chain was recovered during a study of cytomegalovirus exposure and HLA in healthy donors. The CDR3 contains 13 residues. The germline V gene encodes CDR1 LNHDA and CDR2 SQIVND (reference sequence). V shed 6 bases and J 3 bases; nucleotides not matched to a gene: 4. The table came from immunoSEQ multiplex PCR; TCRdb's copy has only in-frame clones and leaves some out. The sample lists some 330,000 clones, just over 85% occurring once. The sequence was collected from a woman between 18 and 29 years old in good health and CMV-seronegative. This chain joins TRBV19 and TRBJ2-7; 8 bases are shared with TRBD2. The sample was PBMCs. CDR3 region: CASSGRAGYEQYF. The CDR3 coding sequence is TGTGCCAGTAGCGGGAGGGCCGGCTACGAGCAGTACTTC.